A selection of T cell receptor beta chains follows, all from one sample in a study of T-cell memory formation after mild COVID-19. TCRdb redid the calling of the 5' RACE reads with MiXCR, one entry per CDR3 protein. Here the sample spans fewer than 700,000 distinct CDR3 sequences, roughly 17% being singletons. The specimen was PBMCs or a T cell subset sorted from them (not recorded which). The receptors come from an adult woman who had mild COVID-19 (a few samples of this study predate the infection). Cell type and time point are not known. The CDR3 runs from the conserved cysteine through the conserved F or W. The D gene is left open where the match is weak. Only part of the rows carry a size: once, few, many, or a class if the clone is expanded.

abundance,v_gene,d_gene,j_gene,CDR3aa,CDR3nt
few,TRBV7-3,TRBD1,TRBJ2-6,CASSSRGQLSGANVLTF,TGTGCCAGCAGCTCCAGGGGACAGCTCTCTGGGGCCAACGTCCTGACTTTC
-,TRBV6-5,TRBD1,TRBJ1-1,CASLSSLPGRQGAMNTEAFF,TGTGCCAGCCTCTCTAGCCTCCCGGGGCGGCAGGGGGCGATGAACACTGAAGCTTTCTTT
few,TRBV7-6,TRBD2,TRBJ2-3,CASSHDSSGTSAGRNTDTQYF,TGTGCCAGCAGCCACGATAGCTCCGGGACTAGCGCAGGCAGGAACACAGATACGCAGTATTTT
-,TRBV5-5,TRBD1,TRBJ2-7,CASSSILTGLRSYEQYF,TGTGCCAGCAGCTCCATCCTGACAGGGCTACGTTCCTACGAGCAGTACTTC
few,TRBV5-4,-,TRBJ2-3,CASSFGRLAPDTQYF,TGTGCCAGCAGCTTTGGTCGGCTAGCTCCGGATACGCAGTATTTT
-,TRBV10-3,-,TRBJ2-7,CAISETGYLYEQYF,TGTGCCATCAGTGAGACAGGGTACCTTTACGAGCAGTACTTC
-,TRBV4-2,TRBD2,TRBJ2-2,CASSGLAGGGRTGELFF,TGTGCCAGCAGCGGACTAGCGGGAGGGGGTCGCACCGGGGAGCTGTTTTTT
few,TRBV7-6,TRBD2,TRBJ2-1,CASSLSTSGFYNEQFF,TGTGCCAGCAGCTTATCGACTAGCGGGTTCTACAATGAGCAGTTCTTC
few,TRBV14,TRBD1,TRBJ2-3,CASSRPGQGLDTQYF,TGTGCCAGCAGCCGTCCGGGACAGGGTTTGGATACGCAGTATTTT
-,TRBV3-1,-,TRBJ1-1,CASSQLGGTEAFF,TGTGCCAGCAGCCAGCTTGGGGGGACTGAAGCTTTCTTT
-,TRBV4-3,TRBD1,TRBJ2-7,CASSQDLRLRGYEQYF,TGCGCCAGCAGCCAAGATCTACGACTCAGGGGGTACGAGCAGTACTTC
-,TRBV7-2,-,TRBJ2-7,CASNLGVSYEQYF,TGTGCCAGCAACTTGGGGGTCTCTTACGAGCAGTACTTC
-,TRBV6-6,-,TRBJ1-1,CASREGNTEAFF,TGTGCCAGCAGGGAAGGGAACACTGAAGCTTTCTTT
-,TRBV11-3,-,TRBJ2-2,CASSSEMGGELFF,TGTGCCAGCAGCAGTGAGATGGGCGGGGAGCTGTTTTTT
-,TRBV7-9,-,TRBJ1-3,CASSLAGVPGNTIYF,TGTGCCAGCAGCTTAGCGGGGGTCCCCGGAAACACCATATATTTT
-,TRBV7-2,TRBD2,TRBJ2-7,CASSLVSLASGSSYEQYF,TGTGCCAGCAGCTTAGTATCATTGGCTAGCGGAAGCTCCTACGAGCAGTACTTC
-,TRBV7-9,-,TRBJ2-5,CASRDPGLPETQYF,TGTGCCAGCAGGGACCCGGGGCTACCGGAGACCCAGTACTTC
few,TRBV7-8,-,TRBJ2-7,CASSPASIYEQYF,TGTGCCAGCAGCCCGGCCAGTATTTACGAGCAGTACTTC
few,TRBV24-1,-,TRBJ2-1,CATSDLRTGTGNEQFF,TGTGCCACCAGTGATTTAAGAACAGGGACCGGCAATGAGCAGTTCTTC
many,TRBV29-1,-,TRBJ2-3,CSVRRGGTDTQYF,TGCAGCGTCAGAAGAGGGGGGACAGATACGCAGTATTTT
few,TRBV5-1,TRBD1,TRBJ1-1,CASSLRQGWNTEAFF,TGCGCCAGCAGCCTCCGACAGGGGTGGAACACTGAAGCTTTCTTT
-,TRBV24-1,TRBD1,TRBJ2-1,CATSEPRQGGGEQFF,TGTGCCACCAGTGAACCTCGACAGGGGGGGGGTGAGCAGTTCTTC
few,TRBV19,-,TRBJ2-7,CASRPVGSYEQYF,TGTGCCAGTAGACCCGTAGGGTCCTACGAGCAGTACTTC
few,TRBV29-1,TRBD1,TRBJ1-2,CSVEDVVGTGFDRDGYTF,TGCAGCGTTGAAGATGTGGTAGGGACAGGGTTTGATCGGGATGGCTACACCTTC
-,TRBV12-3/TRBV12-4,TRBD2,TRBJ2-3,CASRGTSETDTQYF,TGTGCCAGCAGAGGGACTAGCGAGACAGATACGCAGTATTTT
few,TRBV20-1,-,TRBJ2-5,CSARYGETQYF,TGCAGTGCTAGATACGGGGAGACCCAGTACTTC
few,TRBV7-2,TRBD2,TRBJ2-6,CASSLASGSTNVLTF,TGTGCCAGCAGCTTAGCTAGCGGGAGTACCAACGTCCTGACTTTC
-,TRBV7-9,TRBD1,TRBJ1-1,CASSGGTALYTEAFF,TGTGCCAGCAGCGGCGGGACAGCCTTGTACACTGAAGCTTTCTTT
-,TRBV25-1,-,TRBJ1-1,CASSARPYHGAFF,TGTGCCAGCAGTGCACGGCCCTACCATGGAGCTTTCTTT
-,TRBV7-9,-,TRBJ2-7,CASSLAGWDEQYF,TGTGCCAGCAGCTTAGCGGGTTGGGACGAGCAGTACTTC
-,TRBV4-3,-,TRBJ2-5,CASSQGLGREETQYF,TGCGCCAGCAGCCAAGGGTTGGGACGGGAAGAGACCCAGTACTTC
-,TRBV11-2,-,TRBJ2-1,CASSLDSDPYNEQFF,TGTGCCAGCAGCTTAGACTCGGACCCCTACAATGAGCAGTTCTTC
many,TRBV5-1,TRBD2,TRBJ2-1,CASSLRVEDGRVYNEQFF,TGCGCCAGCAGCTTGCGTGTGGAGGACGGGAGGGTCTACAATGAGCAGTTCTTC